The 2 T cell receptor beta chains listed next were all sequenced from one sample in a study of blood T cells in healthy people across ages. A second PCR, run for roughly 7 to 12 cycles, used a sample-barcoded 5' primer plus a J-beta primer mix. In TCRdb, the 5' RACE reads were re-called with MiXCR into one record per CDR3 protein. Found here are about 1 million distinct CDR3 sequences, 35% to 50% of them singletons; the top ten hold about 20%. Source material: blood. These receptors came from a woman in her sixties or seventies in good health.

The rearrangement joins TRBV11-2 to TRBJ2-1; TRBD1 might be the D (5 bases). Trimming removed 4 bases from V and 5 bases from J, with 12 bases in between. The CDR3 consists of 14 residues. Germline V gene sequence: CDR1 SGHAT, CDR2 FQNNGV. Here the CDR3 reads CASSSSDRNNEQFF. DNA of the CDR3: TGTGCCAGCAGCTCCTCAGACAGAAACAATGAGCAGTTCTTC.

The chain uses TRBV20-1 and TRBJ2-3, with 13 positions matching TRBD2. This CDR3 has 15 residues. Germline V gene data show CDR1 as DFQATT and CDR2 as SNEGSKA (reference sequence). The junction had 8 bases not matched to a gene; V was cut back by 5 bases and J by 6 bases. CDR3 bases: TGCAGTGCTTGGACTAGCGGGAGCCCGGGGGATACGCAGTATTTT. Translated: CSAWTSGSPGDTQYF.